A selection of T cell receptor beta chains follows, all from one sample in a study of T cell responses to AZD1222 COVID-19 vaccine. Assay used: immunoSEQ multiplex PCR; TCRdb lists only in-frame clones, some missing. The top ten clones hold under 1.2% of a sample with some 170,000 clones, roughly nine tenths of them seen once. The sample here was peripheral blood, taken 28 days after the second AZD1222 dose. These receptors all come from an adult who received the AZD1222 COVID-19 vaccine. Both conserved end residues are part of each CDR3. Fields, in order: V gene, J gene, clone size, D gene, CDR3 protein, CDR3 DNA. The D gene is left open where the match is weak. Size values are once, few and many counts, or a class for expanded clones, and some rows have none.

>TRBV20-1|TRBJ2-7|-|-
CSASTLLSTYEQYF
TGCAGTGCCAGTACACTGTTGAGTACCTACGAGCAGTACTTC
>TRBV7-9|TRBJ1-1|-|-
CASSLAPPQEAFF
TGTGCCAGCAGCTTAGCCCCACCACAGGAGGCTTTCTTT
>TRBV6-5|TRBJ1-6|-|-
CASTRGPTGNSPLHF
TGTGCCAGCACCCGCGGTCCTACAGGGAATTCACCCCTCCACTTT
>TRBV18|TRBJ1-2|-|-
CASSPPGGYGYTF
TGTGCCAGCTCACCACCAGGGGGGTATGGCTACACCTTC
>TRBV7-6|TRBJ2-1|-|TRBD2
CASSSITSGPNLDEQFF
TGTGCCAGCAGCTCTATAACTAGCGGCCCCAACCTGGATGAGCAGTTCTTC
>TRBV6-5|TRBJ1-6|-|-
CASSMVQDSPLHF
TGTGCCAGCAGTATGGTACAGGATTCACCCCTCCACTTT
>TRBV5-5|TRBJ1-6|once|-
CASSLGASSYNSPLHF
TGTGCCAGCAGCCTGGGAGCCAGCTCCTATAATTCACCCCTCCACTTT
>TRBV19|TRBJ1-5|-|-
CASTKLGRPSDQPQHF
TGTGCCAGTACTAAGCTGGGACGGCCGAGTGACCAGCCCCAGCATTTT
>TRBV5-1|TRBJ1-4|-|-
CASSLSGDEKLFF
TGCGCCAGCAGCTTGTCCGGGGATGAAAAACTGTTTTTT
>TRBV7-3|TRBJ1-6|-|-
CASSLTGQSYNSPLHF
TGTGCCAGCAGCTTAACGGGGCAATCCTATAATTCACCCCTCCACTTT
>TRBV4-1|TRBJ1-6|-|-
CASSQERNSPLHF
TGCGCCAGCAGCCAAGAGAGGAATTCACCCCTCCACTTT
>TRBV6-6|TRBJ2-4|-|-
CASSTGPENIQYF
TGTGCCAGCAGTACAGGTCCAGAAAACATTCAGTACTTC
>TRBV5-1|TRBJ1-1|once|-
CASSDQGYTEAFF
TGCGCCAGCAGTGATCAGGGCTACACTGAAGCTTTCTTT
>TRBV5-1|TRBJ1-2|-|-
CASSLGFNYGYTF
TGCGCCAGCAGCTTGGGCTTTAACTATGGCTACACCTTC
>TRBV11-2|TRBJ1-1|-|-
CASSLDQGYQGGEAFF
TGTGCCAGCAGCTTAGATCAAGGTTATCAGGGCGGTGAAGCTTTCTTT
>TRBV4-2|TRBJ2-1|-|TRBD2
CASSQVLGGSYNEQFF
TGTGCCAGCAGCCAAGTCCTCGGGGGGTCCTACAATGAGCAGTTCTTC